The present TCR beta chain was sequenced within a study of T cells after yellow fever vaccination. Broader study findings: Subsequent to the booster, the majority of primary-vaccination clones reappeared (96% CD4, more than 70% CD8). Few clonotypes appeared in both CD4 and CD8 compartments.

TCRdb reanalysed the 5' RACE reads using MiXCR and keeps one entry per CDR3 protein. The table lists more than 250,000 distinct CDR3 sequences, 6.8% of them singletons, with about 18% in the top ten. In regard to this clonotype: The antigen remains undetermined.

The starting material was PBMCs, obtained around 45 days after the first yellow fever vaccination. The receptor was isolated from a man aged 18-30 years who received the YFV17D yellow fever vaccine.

The CDR3 DNA follows: TGTGCCATCAGTGATCAGGGGGAGGAAGCTTTCTTT. It specifies CAISDQGEEAFF. V is TRBV10-3 and J is TRBJ1-1; 7 bases align to TRBD1. Germline V lookup: CDR1 ENHRY, CDR2 SYGVKD. J lost 8 bases, V lost 3 bases, and 3 bases had no gene match. This CDR3 spans 12 amino acids.